These T cell receptor beta chains were read from a single sample in a study of blood T cell repertoires in COVID-19. Measured with immunoSEQ multiplex PCR; TCRdb has only the in-frame clones, and not every one. Among roughly 180,000 clones listed, about 86% were seen once. Input material: peripheral blood. The receptors derive from a young man with acute or convalescent COVID-19. The CDR3 runs from the conserved cysteine through the conserved F or W. D genes are given only for firm matches. The size of a clone is reported for some rows only, either as once, few or many, or as a class for expanded clones.

abundance: NA; v_gene: TRBV4-1; j_gene: TRBJ1-6; d_gene: TRBD1; CDR3nt: TGCGCCAGCAGCCAAGATATGGACAGGGTAGTTAATTCACCCCTCCACTTT; CDR3aa: CASSQDMDRVVNSPLHF
abundance: NA; v_gene: TRBV9; j_gene: TRBJ2-7; d_gene: TRBD2; CDR3nt: TGTGCCAGCAGCCCCTGGGCTAGCGGGGATTACGAGCAGTACTTC; CDR3aa: CASSPWASGDYEQYF
abundance: many; v_gene: TRBV5-1; j_gene: TRBJ1-4; d_gene: NA; CDR3nt: TGCGCCAGCAGCTTGGGCCGGGGTATTAATGAAAAACTGTTTTTT; CDR3aa: CASSLGRGINEKLFF
abundance: NA; v_gene: TRBV7-2; j_gene: TRBJ1-6; d_gene: NA; CDR3nt: TGTGCCAGCAGCCCGACTCCGGCAAATTCGGCCCTCCACTTT; CDR3aa: CASSPTPANSALHF
abundance: few; v_gene: TRBV7-8; j_gene: TRBJ1-3; d_gene: NA; CDR3nt: TGTGCCAGCAGCTTACTGGAGGGTTCGGGAAACACCATATATTTT; CDR3aa: CASSLLEGSGNTIYF
abundance: once; v_gene: TRBV5-6; j_gene: TRBJ1-4; d_gene: NA; CDR3nt: TGTGCCAGCAGCTCCGGGCCCAGCGGAAAACTGTTTTTT; CDR3aa: CASSSGPSGKLFF
abundance: NA; v_gene: TRBV29-1; j_gene: TRBJ2-7; d_gene: TRBD2; CDR3nt: TGCAGCGTTGAAGTGGCCGGGACTAGCGGGGGGTCCCGAACCTACGAGCAGTACTTC; CDR3aa: CSVEVAGTSGGSRTYEQYF
abundance: NA; v_gene: TRBV2; j_gene: TRBJ2-5; d_gene: NA; CDR3nt: TGTGCCAGCAGTGAATCCCCTAGAGACCAAGAGACCCAGTACTTC; CDR3aa: CASSESPRDQETQYF
abundance: NA; v_gene: TRBV5-1; j_gene: TRBJ1-4; d_gene: TRBD1; CDR3nt: TGCGCCAGCAGCTTGGGGACAGGGTGGAAAACTAATGAAAAACTGTTTTTT; CDR3aa: CASSLGTGWKTNEKLFF
abundance: NA; v_gene: TRBV5-6; j_gene: TRBJ2-5; d_gene: TRBD2; CDR3nt: TGTGCCAGCAAAACCCGGGGGGTGGAGGAGACCCAGTACTTC; CDR3aa: CASKTRGVEETQYF
abundance: NA; v_gene: TRBV7-3; j_gene: TRBJ2-3; d_gene: TRBD1; CDR3nt: TGTGCCAGCAGCTTAGGAAATAACAGGGGGCGAGGGACAGATACGCAGTATTTT; CDR3aa: CASSLGNNRGRGTDTQYF
abundance: NA; v_gene: TRBV6-6; j_gene: TRBJ1-2; d_gene: NA; CDR3nt: TGTGCCAGCAGTTACTCGAGTAATGAGGGGGACTATGGCTACACCTTC; CDR3aa: CASSYSSNEGDYGYTF
abundance: NA; v_gene: TRBV7-2; j_gene: TRBJ2-1; d_gene: TRBD2; CDR3nt: TGTGCCAGCAGCTTAATGCGGGGGATTGGGGATGAGCAGTTCTTC; CDR3aa: CASSLMRGIGDEQFF
abundance: NA; v_gene: TRBV29-1; j_gene: TRBJ1-2; d_gene: NA; CDR3nt: TGCAGCGTTGAAGGGGAGGCTACTAACTATGGCTACACCTTC; CDR3aa: CSVEGEATNYGYTF
abundance: NA; v_gene: TRBV29-1; j_gene: TRBJ2-3; d_gene: TRBD2; CDR3nt: TGCAGCGTTGAAGGCCTCCCGGGACTAGCGGGGGCAGATACGCAGTATTTT; CDR3aa: CSVEGLPGLAGADTQYF
abundance: NA; v_gene: TRBV4-2; j_gene: TRBJ2-6; d_gene: NA; CDR3nt: TGTGCCAGCAGCCAAGATAAGGACAGCAGTCCCGGGGCCAACGTCCTGACTTTC; CDR3aa: CASSQDKDSSPGANVLTF
abundance: NA; v_gene: TRBV5-4; j_gene: TRBJ1-4; d_gene: TRBD1; CDR3nt: TGTGCCAGCAGCCGGACAGGGGTTAATGAAAAACTGTTTTTT; CDR3aa: CASSRTGVNEKLFF
abundance: NA; v_gene: TRBV6-6; j_gene: TRBJ2-2; d_gene: NA; CDR3nt: TGTGCCAGCACCCCCCTGGCCACCGGGGAGCTGTTTTTT; CDR3aa: CASTPLATGELFF
abundance: NA; v_gene: TRBV10-1; j_gene: TRBJ1-4; d_gene: NA; CDR3nt: TGCGCCAGCAGTGAGTCGCGGGCCCCTAATGAAAAACTGTTTTTT; CDR3aa: CASSESRAPNEKLFF
abundance: NA; v_gene: TRBV3-1/TRBV3-2; j_gene: TRBJ2-5; d_gene: NA; CDR3nt: TGTGCCAGCAGCCTAAAGAGTGAGACCCAGTACTTC; CDR3aa: CASSLKSETQYF
abundance: NA; v_gene: TRBV6-6; j_gene: TRBJ1-3; d_gene: NA; CDR3nt: TGTGCCAGCACCCTCGCGGGCTCTGGAAACACCATATATTTT; CDR3aa: CASTLAGSGNTIYF
abundance: NA; v_gene: TRBV27; j_gene: TRBJ1-4; d_gene: TRBD1; CDR3nt: TGTGCCAGCAGTTCCGGGACAGGGTTGAAGTTTGAGGAAAAACTGTTTTTT; CDR3aa: CASSSGTGLKFEEKLFF
abundance: NA; v_gene: TRBV5-4; j_gene: TRBJ1-1; d_gene: TRBD1; CDR3nt: TGTGCCAGCAGCTTTGGACAGGGTCTCACTGAAGCTTTCTTT; CDR3aa: CASSFGQGLTEAFF
abundance: NA; v_gene: TRBV12-3/TRBV12-4; j_gene: TRBJ1-1; d_gene: NA; CDR3nt: TGTGCCAGCAGTAGACAGAGCACTGAAGCTTTCTTT; CDR3aa: CASSRQSTEAFF
abundance: NA; v_gene: TRBV6-5; j_gene: TRBJ1-2; d_gene: TRBD1; CDR3nt: TGTGCCAGCAGTCTAGGGGGCGCCCGCTATGGCTACACCTTC; CDR3aa: CASSLGGARYGYTF
abundance: once; v_gene: TRBV5-1; j_gene: TRBJ2-1; d_gene: TRBD2; CDR3nt: TGCGCCAGCAGCTTACTAGCGGGGGGCTCCTACAATGAGCAGTTCTTC; CDR3aa: CASSLLAGGSYNEQFF
abundance: NA; v_gene: TRBV3-1/TRBV3-2; j_gene: TRBJ1-2; d_gene: TRBD1; CDR3nt: TGTGCCAGCAGCCAAGCAGGGGGCGAGAGCTATGGCTACACCTTC; CDR3aa: CASSQAGGESYGYTF
abundance: NA; v_gene: TRBV3-1/TRBV3-2; j_gene: TRBJ1-1; d_gene: TRBD1; CDR3nt: TGTGCCAGCGGGGGACAGGGAGGGACAATCATCAACACTGAAGCTTTCTTT; CDR3aa: CASGGQGGTIINTEAFF
abundance: NA; v_gene: TRBV5-1; j_gene: TRBJ2-7; d_gene: TRBD1; CDR3nt: TGCGCCAGCAGCTTCGGACAGGGGCTACGCTACGAGCAGTACTTC; CDR3aa: CASSFGQGLRYEQYF
abundance: NA; v_gene: TRBV5-6; j_gene: TRBJ1-2; d_gene: NA; CDR3nt: TGTGCCAGCAGCTTGGACAGTGATAACTATGGCTACACCTTC; CDR3aa: CASSLDSDNYGYTF
abundance: NA; v_gene: TRBV12-5; j_gene: TRBJ2-1; d_gene: TRBD1; CDR3nt: TGTGCTAGTGGTTTGGTTTCCGACGGGACAGTCTCCTACAATGAGCAGTTCTTC; CDR3aa: CASGLVSDGTVSYNEQFF
abundance: NA; v_gene: TRBV10-3; j_gene: TRBJ1-2; d_gene: TRBD1; CDR3nt: TGTGCCATCAGTGAACCCAGCGGACAGGGAAAAACTAACTATGGCTACACCTTC; CDR3aa: CAISEPSGQGKTNYGYTF
abundance: NA; v_gene: TRBV5-1; j_gene: TRBJ1-4; d_gene: NA; CDR3nt: TGCGCCAGCAGCTTGTCTGCAACTAATGAAAAACTGTTTTTT; CDR3aa: CASSLSATNEKLFF
abundance: NA; v_gene: TRBV5-1; j_gene: TRBJ1-3; d_gene: NA; CDR3nt: TGCGCCAGCAGCTTTGAGAGCTCTGGAAACACCATATATTTT; CDR3aa: CASSFESSGNTIYF
abundance: NA; v_gene: TRBV6-1; j_gene: TRBJ2-2; d_gene: NA; CDR3nt: TGTGCCAGCAGTGAAGTGAAGACTACGGACAGCAAGTCTACCGGGGAGCTGTTTTTT; CDR3aa: CASSEVKTTDSKSTGELFF
abundance: NA; v_gene: TRBV3-1/TRBV3-2; j_gene: TRBJ2-7; d_gene: TRBD1; CDR3nt: TGTGCCAGCAGCCTAAGGGGGCACGAGCAGTACTTC; CDR3aa: CASSLRGHEQYF
abundance: NA; v_gene: TRBV5-1; j_gene: TRBJ1-1; d_gene: NA; CDR3nt: TGCGCCAGCAGCTTGGCCCGACAGAAGAACACTGAAGCTTTCTTT; CDR3aa: CASSLARQKNTEAFF
abundance: NA; v_gene: TRBV5-8; j_gene: TRBJ1-2; d_gene: TRBD1; CDR3nt: TGTGCCAGCAGCATTGAACCGGGACAGGGGGTTAATGGCTACACCTTC; CDR3aa: CASSIEPGQGVNGYTF
abundance: NA; v_gene: TRBV7-9; j_gene: TRBJ1-2; d_gene: TRBD1; CDR3nt: TGTGCCAGTCGACCGGGACAGGGGGCCCTTGGCTACACCTTC; CDR3aa: CASRPGQGALGYTF
abundance: NA; v_gene: TRBV4-2; j_gene: TRBJ1-6; d_gene: NA; CDR3nt: TGTGCCAGCAGCCAAGACAGTAATTCACCCCTCCACTTT; CDR3aa: CASSQDSNSPLHF